This T cell receptor (beta chain) came from a study of control samples from healthy donors and cancer patients. TCRdb keeps only in-frame clones here, not all; method: immunoSEQ multiplex PCR. The sample records 100,000 or so clones, about four fifths being singletons. The CDR3 sequence is 13 residues long. Germline V gives CDR1 MNHNY, CDR2 SVGAGI (reference sequence). Trimming shortened V by 8 bases and J by 9 bases, and 14 bases separated the two germline ends. The source material was blood. V and J are TRBV6-6 and TRBJ1-6; perhaps TRBD1 as D (5 bases). The clonotype comes from a woman in her forties or fifties in good health. The CDR3 loop is CASVGQGISPLHF. The DNA of the CDR3 is TGTGCCAGCGTAGGGCAGGGAATTTCACCCCTCCACTTT.